The present T cell receptor (beta chain) was sequenced within a study of T cell changes during pregnancy in multiple sclerosis. This CDR3 comprises 14 residues. V shed 0 bases, J shed 6 bases, and the junction held 1 base outside the gene matches. CDR1 and CDR2 from the germline V gene are SEHNR and FQNEAQ (reference sequence). This clone was counted a single time. Profiling relied on immunoSEQ multiplex PCR, and the TCRdb table lists in-frame clones only, not all of them. The profile shows around 30,000 clones, around 87% of them singletons. This specimen was CD4+ T cells from peripheral blood mononuclear cells, taken in the third trimester of pregnancy. The rearrangement links TRBV7-9 to TRBJ2-1; 8 bases are a match to TRBD2. This TCR derives from a female donor in good health, enrolled as a control in a pregnancy study. CDR3 sequence reads: CASSLAGLANEQFF. CDR3 nucleotide sequence: TGTGCCAGCAGCTTAGCCGGACTAGCCAATGAGCAGTTCTTC.